Sequencing of this T cell receptor (beta chain) was carried out in a study of OX40 agonist ivuxolimab in advanced cancers. Profiling relied on immunoSEQ multiplex PCR, and the TCRdb table lists in-frame clones only, not all of them. The profile shows approximately 76,000 clones, roughly 90% of them singletons. Turning to this clone: Its antigen is undetermined. The sample carries other DNA sequences with the same CDR3.

Study results and caveats: Low normalized T-cell clonal expansion also characterized some of the nonresponders.

The CDR3 length is 13 residues. Germline CDR1 and CDR2: KGHSH and LQKENI. V was trimmed by 3 bases and J by 5 bases, leaving 10 bases between them. The chain has TRBV18 and TRBJ2-5; perhaps D is TRBD1 or TRBD2 (5 bases each). The sample was CD4+ or CD8+ T cells sorted from blood, taken in a trial of the OX40 agonist ivuxolimab. This clonotype originated in an adult with an advanced solid tumor such as melanoma, head and neck, liver or kidney cancer. The chain's CDR3 is CASSPGAGETQYF. The CDR3 coding sequence is TGTGCCAGCTCACCGGGAGCAGGGGAGACCCAGTACTTC.